These T cell receptor beta chains were read from a single sample in a study of post-analysis software for immune sequencing data. MiXCR, applied by TCRdb to the PCR reads, yields one record per CDR3 protein. The sample holds about 460,000 distinct CDR3 sequences, over 35% seen once. Sequencing input: blood. These receptor sequences come from a girl aged 5 to 17 with multiple sclerosis. CDR3s leave out the opening cysteine and the closing phenylalanine or tryptophan.

TRBV5-1	TRBJ2-1	ASSFTGTGNEQF
TRBV10-2	TRBJ1-2	ASSAGLRFDGYT
TRBV4-1	TRBJ2-5	ASSQAPDGLMGEQY
TRBV4-1	TRBJ2-7	ASSQAKSAGGSYEQY
TRBV2	TRBJ2-1	ASRSYRGNNEQF
TRBV7-2	.	ASSPFLAGGQYEQY
TRBV28	TRBJ2-6	ASSLTSGTGANVLT
TRBV6-4	TRBJ1-1	ASSDSQEGEAF
TRBV11-2	TRBJ2-3	ASSPGRGRRTDTQY
TRBV29-1	TRBJ2-7	SVDAPSVGPYEQY
TRBV28	TRBJ2-1	ASSLWGSEQF
TRBV12-3/TRBV12-4	TRBJ2-7	ASSPGLAEAYEQY
TRBV20-1	TRBJ2-1	SARDLPSSSYNEQF
TRBV7-9	TRBJ2-1	ASSSGLAGPLKNEQF
TRBV6-5	TRBJ2-1	ASTQTEYNEQF
TRBV24-1	TRBJ1-1	ATSEGDRGQTEAF
TRBV6-4	TRBJ2-1	ASSKSGTSSPNEQF
TRBV5-1	TRBJ2-4	ASSLPGESKNIQY